A single sample is the source of the 20 T cell receptor beta chains below, sequenced in a study of blood T cell repertoires in COVID-19. Method: immunoSEQ multiplex PCR; TCRdb's copy keeps in-frame clones and lacks some. The top ten clones hold over 1.5% of a sample with about 130,000 clones, roughly two thirds of them seen once. Sequences were obtained from peripheral blood. These receptors all stem from a woman in her 70s with acute or convalescent COVID-19.

The V call is TRBV3-1 (or the pseudogene TRBV3-2), the J call TRBJ2-3; weak D call: TRBD1 (5 bases). The germline V gene has CDR1 LGHDT and CDR2 YNNKEL (reference sequence). The V end was cut by 6 bases, the J end by 0 bases, with 10 bases between. The CDR3 sequence is 14 residues long. The CDR3 bases are TGTGCCAGCAGTTGGGGCTATAGCACAGATACGCAGTATTTT. Amino acids: CASSWGYSTDTQYF.

This chain connects TRBV24-1 to TRBJ2-4, with D perhaps matching TRBD1 (5 bases). V lost 2 bases, J lost 4 bases, and 8 bases lay in between. Germline V gene data show CDR1 as KGHDR and CDR2 as SFDVKD. The CDR3 has 14 residues. In DNA form, the CDR3 reads TGTGCCACCAGTGATTCAAACAGGAAAAACATTCAGTACTTC. This encodes CATSDSNRKNIQYF.

The chain employs TRBV6-6 and TRBJ2-3; 9 positions match TRBD2. This CDR3 is built from 16 residues. The J segment lost 1 base and the V segment lost 4 bases, leaving 6 bases of the junction unmatched. The germline gives CDR1 MNHNY, CDR2 SVGAGI (reference sequence). The CDR3 DNA reads as TGTGCCAGCAGTTCCGTTAGCGGGGGACGCACAGATACGCAGTATTTT. This codes for CASSSVSGGRTDTQYF.

This clone showed up just once. The gene calls are TRBV3-1 (or the pseudogene TRBV3-2) and TRBJ2-7, with 7 bases matching TRBD1. The germline CDR1 and CDR2 sequences are LGHDT and YNNKEL (reference sequence). This CDR3 has 17 residues. Trimming at V came to 1 base and at J to 2 bases, leaving 11 bases not matched to a gene. CDR3 sequence (DNA): TGTGCCAGCAGCCAAGGGCCAGGGGGTGCCGGCCCCTACGAGCAGTACTTC. Protein: CASSQGPGGAGPYEQYF.

The chain combines TRBV19 with TRBJ1-1, with 7 bases that match TRBD1. The junction had 8 bases not matched to a gene; V was cut back by 4 bases and J by 3 bases. The CDR3 has 15 residues. Germline CDR1 LNHDA, CDR2 SQIVND (reference sequence). The CDR3 reads CASSRNRGIHTEAFF. The CDR3 region has the DNA TGTGCCAGTAGTAGAAACAGGGGCATTCACACTGAAGCTTTCTTT. Full variable domain (rest looked up from reference TRBV19 and TRBJ1-1): DGGITQSPKYLFRKEGQNVTLSCEQNLNHDAMYWYRQDPGQGLRLIYYSQIVNDFQKGDIAEGYSVSREKKESFPLTVTSAQKNPTAFYLCASSRNRGIHTEAFFGQGTRLTVV.

This chain uses TRBV29-1 with TRBJ2-3, with 8 nucleotides matching TRBD1. In germline, CDR1 is SQVTM, CDR2 ANQGSEA. The V gene end was trimmed by 6 bases and the J gene end by 1 base; junction bases not matched to a gene: 6. This CDR3 region has 14 residues. CDR3 nucleotide sequence: TGCAGCGTGTCAGGGGGCTACGGCACAGATACGCAGTATTTT. Its protein is CSVSGGYGTDTQYF.

CDR3 bases: TGTGCCAGCAGCTCAGGCCATCCAGGCTACACCTTC. Translated: CASSSGHPGYTF. V is TRBV7-9 and J is TRBJ1-2; no definite D call. The CDR3 consists of 12 residues. Per germline, CDR1 SEHNR and CDR2 FQNEAQ (reference sequence). The germline V and J ends were trimmed by 4 bases and 8 bases, with 11 bases remaining between them.

This clone was found once. Other DNA sequences from this sample encode an identical CDR3 as well. The genes are TRBV7-8 and TRBJ2-2, with 9 bases identical to TRBD2. Germline CDR1 is SGHVS and CDR2 is FQNEAQ. Unmatched junction bases numbered 3, after V lost 4 bases and J lost 0 bases. The CDR3 sequence is 16 residues long. CDR3: CASSSLAGANTGELFF. CDR3 nucleotides: TGTGCCAGCAGCTCATTAGCGGGAGCGAACACCGGGGAGCTGTTTTTT.

The chain has TRBV5-1 and TRBJ1-5; maybe TRBD1 (5 bases). Germline V CDR1 and CDR2: SGHRS, YFSETQ. V shed 1 base and J shed 2 bases, with 13 bases lying between them. The CDR3 sequence is 16 residues long. The CDR3 bases are TGCGCCAGCAGCTTGTGGGGGGACGGGGGCAATCAGCCCCAGCATTTT. This codes for CASSLWGDGGNQPQHF.

The sample holds one count of this clone. This chain uses TRBV7-6 with TRBJ2-5, with 8 bases lining up with TRBD1. V was pared by 5 bases and J by 2 bases, with 7 bases of the junction left unmatched. CDR1 is SGHVS, CDR2 FNYEAQ, per germline. The CDR3 is 15 amino acids. Written as DNA, the CDR3 is TGTGCCAGCAGCGATACAGGGGGAATGCAAGAGACCCAGTACTTC. Protein sequence: CASSDTGGMQETQYF.

The rearrangement links TRBV28 to TRBJ1-5; D perhaps matches TRBD1 (6 bases). The CDR3 is 14 amino acids. Germline-derived CDR1 and CDR2 are MDHEN and SYDVKM. V was trimmed by 7 bases and J by 0 bases, leaving 10 bases between them. The CDR3 DNA reads as TGTGCCAGCACAGGGGATTATAGCAATCAGCCCCAGCATTTT. Its translation: CASTGDYSNQPQHF.

The J gene is TRBJ2-7, the V gene TRBV6-2 or TRBV6-3; tentatively, D is TRBD1 (5 bases). The CDR3 spans 13 residues. From germline, CDR1 is MNHEY and CDR2 SVGEGT. Trimming left V 4 bases short and J 4 bases short, with 11 bases between. For the CDR3, the DNA is TGTGCCAGCAGTTTCTCCAGGGTGTACGAGCAGTACTTC. Translating gives CASSFSRVYEQYF.

The rearrangement uses TRBV30 and TRBJ1-1; maybe TRBD1 (5 bases). CDR3 size: 12 residues. Trimming stripped 5 bases from V and 7 bases from J, with 14 bases between. The germline gives CDR1 GTSNPN, CDR2 SVGIG (reference sequence). Here the CDR3 DNA reads TGTGCCTGGGGGGAAGTGGGGGGTGAAGCTTTCTTT. Its protein product is CAWGEVGGEAFF.

The V call is TRBV10-3, the J call TRBJ2-1; 8 bases match TRBD2. The V gene end was trimmed by 10 bases and the J gene end by 3 bases; junction bases not matched to a gene: 5. Germline V gene data show CDR1 as ENHRY and CDR2 as SYGVKD. The CDR3 runs 13 residues. The CDR3 DNA sequence: TGTGCCACCTTCGGGGGGGGCTACAATGAGCAGTTCTTC. Protein: CATFGGGYNEQFF.

Many counts were recorded for this clone. This chain links TRBV11-3 with TRBJ1-1; weak D call: TRBD1 (5 bases). This CDR3 spans 14 amino acids. Trimming took off 1 base at V and 6 bases at J, with 12 bases between the two ends. Germline values: CDR1 SGHNT, CDR2 YENEEA. The CDR3 DNA is TGTGCCAGCAGCTTAGGACAGCCGGGAGCTGAAGCTTTCTTT. Its translation is CASSLGQPGAEAFF.

The chain has TRBV29-1 and TRBJ2-1, with TRBD2 matching 12 bases. This CDR3 has 14 residues. The germline V gene has CDR1 SQVTM and CDR2 ANQGSEA. The ends lost 5 bases at V and 5 bases at J; junction bases unmatched: 4. CDR3 bases: TGCAGCGTTAGGCGGACTAGCGGGAACAATGAGCAGTTCTTC. This gives the protein CSVRRTSGNNEQFF.

The J gene is TRBJ1-2, the V gene TRBV10-3; TRBD1 matches 12 bases. CDR1 is ENHRY and CDR2 is SYGVKD in the germline V gene. The ends lost 10 bases at V and 7 bases at J; junction bases unmatched: 16. CDR3 length: 16 amino acids. This CDR3 is CATQNSGTGGGGGYTF. The CDR3 bases are TGTGCCACCCAAAATTCCGGGACAGGGGGCGGCGGTGGCTACACCTTC.

This rearrangement joins TRBV13 to TRBJ2-7; D ambiguous. Trimming shortened V by 5 bases and J by 7 bases, and 18 bases separated the two germline ends. Germline V gives CDR1 PRHDT, CDR2 FYEKMQ (reference sequence). The CDR3 sequence is 14 residues long. Written as DNA, the CDR3 is TGTGCCAGCAGCCCCAATGGGCTAATGGGTGAGCAGTACTTC. Its translation: CASSPNGLMGEQYF.

The chain recombines TRBV7-9 with TRBJ1-5, with unresolved D. This CDR3 region has 12 residues. CDR1 and CDR2 from the germline V gene are SEHNR and FQNEAQ (reference sequence). Between the trimmed V and J ends, which lost 6 bases and 6 bases, there was a span of 9 bases. The CDR3 bases are TGTGCCAGCAGTGGAGGAACTCAGCCCCAGCATTTT. This translates into CASSGGTQPQHF.

There are a few counts of this clone. This chain links TRBV7-6 with TRBJ2-1, with TRBD2 matching 10 bases. The CDR3 extends over 15 amino acids. The germline V gene encodes CDR1 SGHVS and CDR2 FNYEAQ. V lost 5 bases and J lost 2; bases outside the gene matches: 3. CDR3 nucleotides: TGTGCCAGCAGCCGGACTAGCGGCGCCTACAATGAGCAGTTCTTC. Translating gives CASSRTSGAYNEQFF.